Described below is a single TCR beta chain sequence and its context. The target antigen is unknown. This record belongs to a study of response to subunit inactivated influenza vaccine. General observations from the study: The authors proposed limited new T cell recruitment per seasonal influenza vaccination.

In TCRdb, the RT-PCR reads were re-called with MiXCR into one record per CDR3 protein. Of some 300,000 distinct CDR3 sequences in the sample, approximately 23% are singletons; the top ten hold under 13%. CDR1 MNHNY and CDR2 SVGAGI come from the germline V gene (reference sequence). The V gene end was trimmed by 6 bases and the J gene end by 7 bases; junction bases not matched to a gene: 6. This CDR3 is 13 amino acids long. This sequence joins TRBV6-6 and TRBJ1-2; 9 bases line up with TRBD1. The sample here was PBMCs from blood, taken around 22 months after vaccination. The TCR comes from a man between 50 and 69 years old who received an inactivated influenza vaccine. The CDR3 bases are TGTGCCAGCAGAAACACAGGGGGCGGTGGCTACACCTTC. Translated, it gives CASRNTGGGGYTF.